This TCR beta chain is from a study of T cells in Graves' hyperthyroidism and ophthalmopathy (dated 2019 in TCRdb). In terms of the full investigation: To identify TCR V-J signatures that set the groups apart, the researchers used a discovery cohort of about a hundred patients, made up of 40 to 45 with Graves' ophthalmopathy and around 58 with stable Graves' hyperthyroidism. Thyroid tissue and blood T-cell repertoires from several Graves' hyperthyroidism patients were also compared in the study. According to the paper, TCR Vbeta CDR3 sequencing was carried out on more than 120 peripheral blood samples, which came from around 43 ophthalmopathy, approximately 78 hyperthyroidism and 17 progressor patients. Following sampling, methimazole starting at 30 mg daily was given to hyperthyroidism patients, and high-dose intravenous methylprednisolone was given to ophthalmopathy patients. Prospective prediction of ophthalmopathy was tested in an independent validation cohort consisting of 18 hyperthyroidism patients and 15 to 17 patients who later progressed to ophthalmopathy. The 100 discovery patients were randomly split 7:3 into training and test sets.

CDR1 is given as SEHNR and CDR2 as FQNEAQ, both from the germline V gene (reference sequence). The germline V and J ends show losses of 7 bases and 3 bases respectively, and no gene match explains 9 bases of the junction. Taken from cysteine to phenylalanine, the CDR3 has 15 residues. CDR3 DNA only is kept here, 45 bases in frame from base 1. Amplification of TCR beta CDR3 regions was carried out from RNA transcripts. A first-round RT-PCR of the TCR CDR3 used the HTBI primer set with the Qiagen OneStep RT-PCR kit. The libraries were constructed in a second round of multiplex PCR and then size-selected and purified. Libraries were sequenced paired-end with 100 bp reads on an Illumina HiSeq2000. For the original study's pipeline: SOAPnuke was used to process the raw data, removing reads that contained adapters or uncalled bases, had a mean Phred below 15, or lacked an exact match to the constant primer or identifier. High-quality paired reads were merged using COPE v1.2.5, and each unique nucleotide sequence was defined as a clonotype. Clonotypes were aligned to IMGT TRBV, TRBD and TRBJ reference segments using MiTCR v1.1. The analysis was restricted to V-J combinations with a frequency above 0.0001, which together covered 99% to 99.2% of the repertoires. A TCS score was defined as the ratio between F50 (clonal expansion) and ExV (chaos), using BLOSUM62-based TCRdist between CDR3 peptides within each V-J. Welch's t-statistics and random forest reduced around 550 V-J features to about 12, which were used in a naive Bayes classifier (R e1071). The similarity between thyroid and blood repertoires was quantified using the Morisita-Horn index. TCRdb reworked the public reads: Q25 trimming with fastp, MiXCR clone assembly, productive beta chains retained. CDR3 protein sequences are deduplicated, and each keeps its most common genes and DNA. The V and J calls and clone size come from TCRdb's table, not from the authors' own analysis. Within this sample are fewer than 650,000 distinct CDR3 sequences, with 40% to 50% of them counted one time only. About 45% of the sample comes from the top ten.

The table lists this clonotype with a count of one. Its antigen target is currently unknown. No much larger clone is present one base from it, and per-base qualities are unavailable. A read on its own is weak evidence. Any patient with an uncontrolled infection, another autoimmune disease, pregnancy or lactation was excluded. Diagnoses were based on clinical symptoms, serum thyroxine and TRAb, thyroid ultrasound and orbital computed tomography. Total RNA was extracted with Trizol reagent, and quality was checked on an Agilent 2100 Bioanalyzer. What the authors observed across the whole study: Most expanded thyroid clonotypes (frequency above 0.001) were also detected in blood, suggesting blood repertoires may reflect thyroid immune responses. In cross-validation, a model built on a 13 V-J signature told ophthalmopathy apart from stable hyperthyroidism with over 85% sensitivity and about 81% specificity, and in testing the same model reached 80%/75%. Sample size was not statistically predetermined, and blinding of investigators to group allocation was not performed. In validation, the model predicted progression to ophthalmopathy a median of 6.5 months before onset, with 70% to 71% sensitivity and 72.22% specificity.

In this chain, TRBV7-9 is recombined with TRBJ2-7; 10 central nucleotides agree with TRBD1. This TCR came from an adult woman with Graves' disease, either hyperthyroidism or ophthalmopathy (not recorded which). Sequences were obtained from peripheral blood or thyroid tissue (not recorded which). The CDR3 loop reads CASNLGQGRVYEQYF. The DNA sequence is TGTGCCAGCAACCTGGGACAGGGGCGGGTCTACGAGCAGTACTTC.